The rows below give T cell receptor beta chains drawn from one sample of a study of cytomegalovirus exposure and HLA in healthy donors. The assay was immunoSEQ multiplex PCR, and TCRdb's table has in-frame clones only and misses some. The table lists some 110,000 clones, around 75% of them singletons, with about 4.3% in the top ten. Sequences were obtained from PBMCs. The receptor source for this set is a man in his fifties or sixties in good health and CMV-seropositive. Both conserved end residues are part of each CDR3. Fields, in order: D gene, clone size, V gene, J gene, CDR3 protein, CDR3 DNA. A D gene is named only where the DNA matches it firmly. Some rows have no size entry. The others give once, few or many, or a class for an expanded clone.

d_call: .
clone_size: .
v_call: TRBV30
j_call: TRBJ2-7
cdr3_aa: CAWSVGSGLYEQYF
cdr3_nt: TGTGCCTGGAGTGTAGGATCGGGACTGTACGAGCAGTACTTC

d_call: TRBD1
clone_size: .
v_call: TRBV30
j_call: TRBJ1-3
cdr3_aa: CAWTPGQADSGNTIYF
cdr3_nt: TGTGCCTGGACGCCGGGACAGGCGGACTCTGGAAACACCATATATTTT

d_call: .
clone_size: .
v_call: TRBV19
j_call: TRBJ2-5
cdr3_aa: CASSPGLQETQYF
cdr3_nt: TGTGCCAGTAGTCCGGGTCTTCAAGAGACCCAGTACTTC

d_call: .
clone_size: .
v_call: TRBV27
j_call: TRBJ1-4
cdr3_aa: CASSLSWGGEKLFF
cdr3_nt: TGTGCCAGCAGTTTATCCTGGGGAGGTGAAAAACTGTTTTTT

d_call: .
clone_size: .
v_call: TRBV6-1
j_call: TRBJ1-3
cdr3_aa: CASRHNSGNTIYF
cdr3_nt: TGTGCCAGTAGACACAACTCTGGAAACACCATATATTTT

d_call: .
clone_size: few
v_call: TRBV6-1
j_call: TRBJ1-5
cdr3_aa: CASSASQGQPQHF
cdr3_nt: TGTGCCAGCAGTGCATCGCAGGGACAGCCCCAGCATTTT

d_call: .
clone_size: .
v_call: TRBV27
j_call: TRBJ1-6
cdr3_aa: CASLNSPLHF
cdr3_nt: TGTGCCAGCTTAAATTCACCCCTCCACTTT

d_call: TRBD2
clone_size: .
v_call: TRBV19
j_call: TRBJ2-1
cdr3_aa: CATRRVAGGNEQFF
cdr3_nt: TGTGCCACCCGGAGGGTAGCGGGGGGCAATGAGCAGTTCTTC

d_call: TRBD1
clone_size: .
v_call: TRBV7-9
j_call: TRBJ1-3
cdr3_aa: CASSLAQQGNTIYF
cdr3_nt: TGTGCCAGCAGCTTAGCGCAACAGGGGAACACCATATATTTT

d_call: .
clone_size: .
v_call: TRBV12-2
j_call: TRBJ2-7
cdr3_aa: CASRPPFNEQYF
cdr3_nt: TGTGCAAGTCGCCCCCCCTTTAACGAGCAGTACTTC

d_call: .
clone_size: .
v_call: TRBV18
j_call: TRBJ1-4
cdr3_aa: CASSPGERTNEKLFF
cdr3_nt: TGTGCCAGCTCACCAGGGGAGAGGACTAATGAAAAACTGTTTTTT

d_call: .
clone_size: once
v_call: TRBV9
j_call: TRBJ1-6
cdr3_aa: CASSAGYNSPLHF
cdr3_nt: TGTGCCAGCAGCGCAGGGTATAATTCACCCCTCCACTTT

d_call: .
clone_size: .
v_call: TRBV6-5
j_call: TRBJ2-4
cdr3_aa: CASTSPGRENIQYF
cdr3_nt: TGTGCCAGCACCTCCCCGGGCAGGGAAAACATTCAGTACTTC

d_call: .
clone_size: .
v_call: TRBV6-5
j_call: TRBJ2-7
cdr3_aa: CASGAPLYEQYF
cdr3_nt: TGTGCCAGCGGAGCTCCCCTTTACGAGCAGTACTTC

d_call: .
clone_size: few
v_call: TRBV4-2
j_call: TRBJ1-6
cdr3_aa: CASSQDAGVYNSPLHF
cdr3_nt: TGTGCCAGCAGCCAAGATGCAGGGGTTTATAATTCACCCCTCCACTTT

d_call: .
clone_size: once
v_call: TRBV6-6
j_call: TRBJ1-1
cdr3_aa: CASSYRETEAFF
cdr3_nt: TGTGCCAGCAGTTACAGGGAGACTGAAGCTTTCTTT

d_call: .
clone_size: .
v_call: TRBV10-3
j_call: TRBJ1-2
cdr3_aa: CAISQEVGGGYTF
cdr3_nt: TGTGCCATCTCCCAGGAGGTGGGAGGGGGCTACACCTTC

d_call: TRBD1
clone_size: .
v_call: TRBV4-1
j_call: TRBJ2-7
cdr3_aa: CASSQGPGQGAREQYF
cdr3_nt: TGCGCCAGCAGCCAAGGACCAGGACAGGGGGCGAGGGAGCAGTACTTC

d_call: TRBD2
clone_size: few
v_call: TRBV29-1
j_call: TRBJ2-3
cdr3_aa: CSAQRWLAGGPTDTQYF
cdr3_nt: TGCAGCGCCCAAAGGTGGCTAGCGGGGGGGCCGACAGATACGCAGTATTTT

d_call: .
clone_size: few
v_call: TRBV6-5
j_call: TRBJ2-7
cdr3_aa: CASSSRTAGEQYF
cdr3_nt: TGTGCCAGCAGTTCCAGGACTGCTGGCGAGCAGTACTTC

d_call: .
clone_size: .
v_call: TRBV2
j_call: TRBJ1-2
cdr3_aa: CASSDVRVGGYTF
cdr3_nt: TGTGCCAGCAGTGATGTCAGGGTTGGAGGCTACACCTTC

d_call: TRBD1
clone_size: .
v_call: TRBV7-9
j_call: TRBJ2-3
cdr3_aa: CASRPRDRGGDTQYF
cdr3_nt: TGTGCCAGCAGACCCCGGGACAGGGGAGGGGATACGCAGTATTTT

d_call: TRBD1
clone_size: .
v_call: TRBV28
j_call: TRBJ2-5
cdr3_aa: CASSLRDRDQETQYF
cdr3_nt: TGTGCCAGCAGTTTAAGGGACAGGGACCAAGAGACCCAGTACTTC

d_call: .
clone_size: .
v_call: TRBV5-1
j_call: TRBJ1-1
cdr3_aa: CASSLGPEGGTEAFF
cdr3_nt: TGCGCCAGCAGCTTGGGGCCGGAGGGAGGCACTGAAGCTTTCTTT

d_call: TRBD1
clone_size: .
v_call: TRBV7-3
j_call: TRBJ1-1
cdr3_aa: CASSLSGDSWNTEAFF
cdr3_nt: TGTGCCAGCAGCTTAAGCGGGGACAGCTGGAACACTGAAGCTTTCTTT

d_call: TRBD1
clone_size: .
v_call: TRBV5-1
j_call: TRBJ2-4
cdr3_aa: CASSPGQGTLIQYF
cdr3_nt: TGCGCCAGCAGCCCAGGACAGGGGACCTTAATTCAGTACTTC

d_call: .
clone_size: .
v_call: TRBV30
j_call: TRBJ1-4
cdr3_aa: CAWSFPGSGSEKLFF
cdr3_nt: TGTGCCTGGAGTTTTCCAGGGTCCGGCTCGGAAAAACTGTTTTTT

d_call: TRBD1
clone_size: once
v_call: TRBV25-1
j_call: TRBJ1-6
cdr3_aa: CASRQTGTGNSPLHF
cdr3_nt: TGTGCCAGCAGACAAACCGGGACAGGGAATTCACCCCTCCACTTT

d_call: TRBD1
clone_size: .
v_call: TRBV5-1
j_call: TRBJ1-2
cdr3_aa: CASSLELGGQNYGYTF
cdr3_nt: TGCGCCAGCAGCTTGGAGTTAGGGGGACAGAACTATGGCTACACCTTC

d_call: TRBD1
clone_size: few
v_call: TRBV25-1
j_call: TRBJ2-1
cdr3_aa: CASSALQGRSYNEQFF
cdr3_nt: TGTGCCAGCAGTGCCCTACAGGGGCGCTCCTACAATGAGCAGTTCTTC

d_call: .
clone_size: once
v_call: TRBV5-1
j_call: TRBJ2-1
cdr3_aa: CASSLGGADEQFF
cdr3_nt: TGCGCCAGCAGCCTTGGGGGCGCGGATGAGCAGTTCTTC

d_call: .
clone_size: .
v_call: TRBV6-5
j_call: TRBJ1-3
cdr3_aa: CASSYSGSVGGSTIYF
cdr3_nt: TGTGCCAGCAGTTACTCGGGCTCGGTGGGTGGGAGCACCATATATTTT

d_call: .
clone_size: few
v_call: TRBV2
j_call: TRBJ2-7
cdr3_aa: CASRRDSNYEQYF
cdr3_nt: TGTGCCAGCAGGAGGGACTCCAACTACGAGCAGTACTTC

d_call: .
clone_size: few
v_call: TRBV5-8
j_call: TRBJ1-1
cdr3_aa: CASSLELKREAFF
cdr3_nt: TGTGCCAGCAGCTTGGAATTGAAGCGTGAAGCTTTCTTT

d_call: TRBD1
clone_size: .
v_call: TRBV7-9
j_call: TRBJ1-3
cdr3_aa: CASSLIGPGWTGAGNTIYF
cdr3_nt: TGTGCCAGCAGCTTGATCGGGCCCGGATGGACAGGGGCTGGAAACACCATATATTTT

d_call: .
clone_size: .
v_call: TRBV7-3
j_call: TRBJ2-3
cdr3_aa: CASSLEGREDTQYF
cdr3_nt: TGTGCCAGCAGCTTGGAGGGGCGTGAAGATACGCAGTATTTT

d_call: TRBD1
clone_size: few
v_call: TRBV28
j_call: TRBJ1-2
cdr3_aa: CASSSADRGWYGYTF
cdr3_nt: TGTGCCAGCAGTTCCGCCGACAGGGGTTGGTATGGCTACACCTTC

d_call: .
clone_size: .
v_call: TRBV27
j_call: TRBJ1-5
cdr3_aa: CASSRKGDGDQPQHF
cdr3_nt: TGTGCCAGCAGTAGGAAAGGGGATGGGGATCAGCCCCAGCATTTT

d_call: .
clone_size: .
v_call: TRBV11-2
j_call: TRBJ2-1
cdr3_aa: CASSRTLNNEQFF
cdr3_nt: TGTGCCAGCAGCCGCACTCTGAACAATGAGCAGTTCTTC

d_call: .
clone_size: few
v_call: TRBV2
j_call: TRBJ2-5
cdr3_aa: CASSSEGTQYF
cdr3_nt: TGTGCCAGCAGTTCGGAGGGGACCCAGTACTTC